This T cell receptor beta chain was recorded in a study of regulatory T cells in long-lasting Graves disease. CDR1 and CDR2 from the germline V gene are MGHRA and YSYEKL. The CDR3 is 17 residues long. Points on this clonotype: One junction end does not reproduce the germline sequence, and a read error may be involved.

Arm-PCR of CDR3 regions and iRepertoire HTBI primers were the basis on which TCR beta libraries were built. TCRdb ran MiXCR on the multiplex PCR reads and lists one entry per CDR3 protein. Of almost 450,000 distinct CDR3 sequences listed, roughly 15% are singletons. Specified time point: newly diagnosed GD, antithyroid drugs for less than 3 months. Generation of the TCR library employed RNA extracted from PBMCs. These sequences were also reported in another study, on T cells in Graves' hyperthyroidism and ophthalmopathy.

Sequences were derived from peripheral blood mononuclear cells (PBMCs), sampled at new diagnosis, from a patient treated with antithyroid drugs. J is TRBJ2-7 and V is TRBV4-1; TRBD1 aligns across 9 bases. The TCR sequence derives from a woman between 25 and 40 years old with Graves disease. The CDR3 DNA is TGCGCCAGCAGCCTGAGGGCGCCGGGACAGGGACACCGCGAGCTGTACTTC. It encodes CASSLRAPGQGHRELYF.